The 2 T cell receptor beta chains listed next were all sequenced from one sample in a study of cytomegalovirus exposure and HLA in healthy donors. Primers: 60 Vbeta forward and 13 Jbeta reverse. Data came from immunoSEQ multiplex PCR; TCRdb stores just in-frame clones and leaves some out. The profile shows about 120,000 clones, 70% to 80% of them singletons. Sequencing input: PBMCs. These receptors were obtained from a woman between 18 and 29 years old in good health and CMV-seronegative.

This rearrangement joins TRBV7-9 to TRBJ2-6; the match to TRBD1 covers 9 bases. V lost 6 bases, J lost 3 bases, and 12 bases stayed unmatched. The CDR3 consists of 18 residues. Germline assignment: CDR1 SEHNR and CDR2 FQNEAQ (reference sequence). The CDR3 sequence: CASRPQGALPRGANVLTF. The CDR3 nucleotides are TGTGCCAGCAGACCACAGGGGGCCCTTCCTCGTGGGGCCAACGTCCTGACTTTC.

The genes are TRBV30 and TRBJ1-1; possible D gene TRBD1, 5 bases. Trimming pared 2 bases from V and 6 bases from J, leaving 7 bases between. CDR1 and CDR2 from the germline V gene are GTSNPN and SVGIG (reference sequence). CDR3 size: 11 residues. CDR3 residues: CAWSSGPEAFF. The CDR3 bases are TGTGCCTGGAGTTCAGGGCCTGAAGCTTTCTTT.